Below, 5 T cell receptor beta chains from the same sample are listed, as sequenced in a study of blood T cell repertoires in COVID-19. TCRdb's table, derived via immunoSEQ multiplex PCR, lists solely in-frame clones and lacks some. Seen here are under 450,000 clones, 91% observed once, and the top ten hold about 0.78%. Input material: PBMCs or T cells enriched from blood (not recorded which). The receptors here all came from a middle-aged woman who had been exposed to COVID-19.

The chain employs TRBV5-1 and TRBJ2-7, with D maybe TRBD1 (5 bases). This CDR3 region has 14 residues. Germline V gene lookup returns CDR1 SGHRS and CDR2 YFSETQ. Trimming took off 5 bases at V and 1 base at J, with 13 bases between the two ends. CDR3 nucleotide sequence: TGCGCCAGCAGTTTATTCCCAGGGTCCTACGAGCAGTACTTC. Translation: CASSLFPGSYEQYF. Looking up the rest from reference TRBV5-1 and TRBJ2-7 gives the full variable domain: KAGVTQTPRYLIKTRGQQVTLSCSPISGHRSVSWYQQTPGQGLQFLFEYFSETQRNKGNFPGRFSGRQFSNSRSEMNVSTLELGDSALYLCASSLFPGSYEQYFGPGTRLTVT.

The genes are TRBV4-2 and TRBJ2-7, with D possibly TRBD2 on 5 matching bases. There are 15 residues in the CDR3. Trimming pared 1 base from V and 3 bases from J, leaving 13 bases between. The germline CDR1 and CDR2 sequences are LGHNA and YNFKEQ. CDR3 DNA: TGTGCCAGCAGCCAAGGATCCGGGGTAGGCTACGAGCAGTACTTC. Translation: CASSQGSGVGYEQYF.

The CDR3 here is CASSLTRGTGELFF. DNA for the CDR3: TGTGCCAGCAGCTTGACCAGGGGGACCGGGGAGCTGTTTTTT. The chain employs TRBV7-3 and TRBJ2-2; 7 bases are shared with TRBD1. V was pared by 3 bases and J by 5 bases, with 3 bases of the junction left unmatched. This CDR3 has 14 amino acids. The germline gives CDR1 SGHTA, CDR2 FQGTGA.

This clone has just one count. This sequence joins TRBV19 and TRBJ1-1; D remains ambiguous. The V and J ends lost 6 bases and 7 bases respectively, with 12 bases between them. The germline V gene has CDR1 LNHDA and CDR2 SQIVND (reference sequence). The CDR3 has 12 amino acids. CDR3 sequence: CASRIPNGEAFF. CDR3 nucleotides: TGTGCCAGTAGGATACCGAACGGTGAAGCTTTCTTT.

This chain connects TRBV10-1 to TRBJ1-5, with D possibly being TRBD1 (5 bases). Trimming removed 8 bases at V and 2 bases at J, with 13 bases between. Germline-derived CDR1 and CDR2 are WNHNN and SYGVQD (reference sequence). The CDR3 has 14 amino acids. The CDR3 DNA reads as TGCGCCAGCCCCCAGGGCTGCTGCAATCAGCCCCAGCATTTT. Protein sequence: CASPQGCCNQPQHF.